This T cell receptor beta chain was obtained from a study of graft-versus-host responses after intestinal transplantation. Across the study: Every recipient had anti-thymocyte globulin induction and two to three years of tacrolimus plus steroids. General study points: The marrow of recipients harbored GvH clones, and ileum or blood showed some of them first. Patients with graft-donor T cell macrochimerism had high graft-versus-host to host-versus-graft clonal ratios in allografts.

Researchers processed graft tissue to release intraepithelial and lamina propria lymphocytes. CDR3 length: 15 amino acids. Germline V gives CDR1 LNHNV, CDR2 YYDKDF (reference sequence). TCRdb keeps only in-frame clones here, not all; method: immunoSEQ multiplex PCR. The profile shows 13,000 to 15,000 clones, 70% of them singletons. As for this clone: Its target is unknown. Sequence at one end of the junction differs from germline and may be a read error.

The chain is built from TRBV15 and TRBJ2-7; 8 nucleotides line up with TRBD1. This sequence was found in a human patient who received an intestinal transplant, so some T cells may come from the graft donor. The sequences come from ileum tissue, collected around 720 days after intestinal transplantation. The CDR3 coding sequence is TGTGCCACCAGCGGAACGGGACAGGATACCTACGAGCGGTACTTC. Its protein is CATSGTGQDTYERYF.